This TCR beta chain was obtained from a study of shared clonotypes between healthy human individuals. Looking at the study overall: The cohort comprised a couple of women and a few men. Their ages spanned 18 to 49 years.

Of note for this clone: The antigen is unknown.

The authors split each subset's genomic DNA evenly across several immunoSEQ plates. Libraries were prepared by immunoSEQ multiplex PCR; TCRdb keeps only in-frame clonotypes and omits some of them. The profile shows 1.5 million to 2.5 million clones, around 96% of them singletons. The CDR3 is 16 residues long. The V end was cut by 4 bases, the J end by 0 bases, with 15 bases between. The germline V gene encodes CDR1 MDHEN and CDR2 SYDVKM. Findings and limits, study-wide: Non-shared clonotypes showed lower generation probabilities than clonotypes common to all four donors.

CD45RO-negative CD8 cells positively selected for CCR7 made up the naive population, which excluded terminally differentiated effector memory CD45RA+ cells. The sample taken for sequencing was naive CD8+ T cells sorted from blood. This sequence was found in a man between 18 and 29 years old in good health. V and J are TRBV28 and TRBJ1-1; D remains unclear. The CDR3: CASSSLGADMNTEAFF. The CDR3 DNA reads TGTGCCAGCAGTTCTCTAGGTGCAGATATGAACACTGAAGCTTTCTTT.